The sequence of this T cell receptor beta chain was determined in a study of post-analysis software for immune sequencing data. General study results and limits: Analysis by F measure revealed that same-batch samples clustered strongly together. Compared against controls, patients with multiple sclerosis displayed significantly lower normalized Chao1 diversity. Patients used five TRBV segments, including TRBV5-6, TRBV5-1 and TRBV20-1, more often than controls.

This clonotype was seen a few times. As yet, its antigen is unknown. Unique molecular identifiers featured in each of the TCR beta cDNA libraries. One entry per CDR3 protein results from TCRdb running MiXCR on the PCR reads. The data show about 500,000 distinct CDR3 sequences, 45% seen once. The V end was cut by 2 bases, the J end by 1 base, with 11 bases between. CDR1 is MNHEY and CDR2 is SVGEGT in the germline V gene. This CDR3 contains 15 residues. The clonotype was recovered from a girl between 5 and 17 years old with multiple sclerosis. This chain uses TRBV6-2 or TRBV6-3 with TRBJ2-5; D possibly uses TRBD1 or TRBD2 (5 bases each). The sample was blood. CDR3 sequence: CASSYGWGTQETQYF. DNA for the CDR3: TGTGCCAGCAGTTACGGATGGGGGACCCAAGAGACCCAGTACTTC.